This T cell receptor beta chain was found in a study of blood T cells in healthy people across ages. Through a sample-barcoded 5' primer and a J-beta primer mix, a second PCR was run for roughly 6 to 11 cycles. In TCRdb, the 5' RACE reads were re-called with MiXCR into one record per CDR3 protein. The sample holds about a million distinct CDR3 sequences, just over 50% seen once. This CDR3 contains 14 residues. CDR1 LGHDT and CDR2 YNNKEL come from the germline V gene (reference sequence). Trimming at V came to 5 bases and at J to 9 bases, leaving 7 bases not matched to a gene. The sample was blood. The J gene is TRBJ2-1, the V gene TRBV3-1; 10 bases are a match to TRBD2. The sequence was collected from an older woman in good health. The CDR3, as DNA: TGTGCCAGCAGCACCGGGACTAGCGTCTCTGAGCAGTTCTTC. The encoded protein is CASSTGTSVSEQFF.